A selection of T cell receptor beta chains follows, all from one sample in a study of blood T cell repertoires in COVID-19. Clones were sequenced by immunoSEQ multiplex PCR, and TCRdb holds only the in-frame ones, with some missing. The table records about 440,000 clones, around nine tenths of them present only once. Specimen: PBMCs or T cells enriched from blood (not recorded which). Source of these receptors: a woman under 30 with acute COVID-19. Each CDR3 is given with its conserved first and last residue. The D gene is left open where the match is weak. Expanded clones get a size class; other rows say once, few or many, or leave the size out.

size,J,D,length,V,DNA,CDR3
few,TRBJ1-5,NA,15,TRBV9,TGTGCCAGCAGCGTAGATGCGGGAGTGGGACAGCCCCAGCATTTT,CASSVDAGVGQPQHF
once,TRBJ2-1,TRBD2,15,TRBV19,TGTGCCAGTAGTATTACTAGCGGGAGCCGCAATGAGCAGTTCTTC,CASSITSGSRNEQFF
NA,TRBJ2-7,TRBD2,15,TRBV9,TGTGCCAGCAGCGAAGCGGGGGGCCATACCTACGAGCAGTACTTC,CASSEAGGHTYEQYF
NA,TRBJ2-7,TRBD2,14,TRBV2,TGTGCCAGCAGTCAAGCGGGAGGGCCTTACGAGCAGTACTTC,CASSQAGGPYEQYF
NA,TRBJ1-6,NA,15,TRBV3-1/TRBV3-2,TGTGCCAGCAGCCAGAACAGGGTAGGGAATTCACCCCTCCACTTT,CASSQNRVGNSPLHF
NA,TRBJ2-3,TRBD2,16,TRBV7-9,TGTGCCAGCAGCCCAGTACTAGCGGGAATCGGAGATACGCAGTATTTT,CASSPVLAGIGDTQYF
NA,TRBJ2-1,NA,14,TRBV7-9,TGTGCCAGCAGCTTTCTAGAGGGCCCCAATGAGCAGTTCTTC,CASSFLEGPNEQFF
NA,TRBJ1-5,NA,15,TRBV28,TGTGCCAGCAGCAGCCGTGGCGGCAGAAATCAGCCCCAGCATTTT,CASSSRGGRNQPQHF
once,TRBJ2-5,TRBD2,15,TRBV18,TGTGCCAGCTCACCAGGACTAGCGGGGTGGGAGACCCAGTACTTC,CASSPGLAGWETQYF
NA,TRBJ2-2,NA,16,TRBV7-2,TGTGCCAGCAGCTTAAGACACGGAATTAACACCGGGGAGCTGTTTTTT,CASSLRHGINTGELFF
NA,TRBJ2-2,TRBD2,17,TRBV5-1,TGCGCCAGCAGCCTGGGTCCGGGACTAGCGGGCACCGGGGAGCTGTTTTTT,CASSLGPGLAGTGELFF
NA,TRBJ1-2,NA,11,TRBV29-1,TGCAGCGTTGGGGGAGGCCGGGGCTACACCTTC,CSVGGGRGYTF
few,TRBJ2-1,NA,11,TRBV3-1/TRBV3-2,TGTGCCAGCAGCCAGTCCGATGAGCAGTTCTTC,CASSQSDEQFF
NA,TRBJ2-7,TRBD2,14,TRBV6-5,TGTGCCAGCAGTTCCTCGGGACTAGTCAACGAGCAGTACTTC,CASSSSGLVNEQYF
NA,TRBJ1-6,NA,15,TRBV5-1,TGCGCCAGCCAATCGGACAATATCAGGAATTCACCCCTCCACTTT,CASQSDNIRNSPLHF
once,TRBJ1-2,NA,14,TRBV14,TGTGCCAGCAGCCTAGGGGTCCATAACTATGGCTACACCTTC,CASSLGVHNYGYTF
NA,TRBJ2-3,TRBD2,16,TRBV14,TGTGCCAGCAGCCATATACTAGCGGTAGGCACAGATACGCAGTATTTT,CASSHILAVGTDTQYF